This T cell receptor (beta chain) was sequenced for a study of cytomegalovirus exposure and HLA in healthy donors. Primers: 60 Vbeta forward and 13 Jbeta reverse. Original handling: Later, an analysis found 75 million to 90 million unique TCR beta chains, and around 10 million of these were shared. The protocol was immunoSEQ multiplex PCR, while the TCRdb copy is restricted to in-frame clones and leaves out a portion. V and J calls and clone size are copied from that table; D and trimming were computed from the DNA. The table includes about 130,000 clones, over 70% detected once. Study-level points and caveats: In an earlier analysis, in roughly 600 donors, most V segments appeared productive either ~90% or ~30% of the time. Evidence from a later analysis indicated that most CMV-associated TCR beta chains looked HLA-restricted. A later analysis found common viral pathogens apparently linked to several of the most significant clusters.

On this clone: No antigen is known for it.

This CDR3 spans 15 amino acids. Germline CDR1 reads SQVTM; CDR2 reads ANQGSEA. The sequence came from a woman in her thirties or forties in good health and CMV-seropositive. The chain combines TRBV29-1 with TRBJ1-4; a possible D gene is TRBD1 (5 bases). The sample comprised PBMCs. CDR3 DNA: TGCAGGGAGGGGATCGGAGTGACAACTAATGAAAAACTGTTTTTT. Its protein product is CREGIGVTTNEKLFF.